This T cell receptor beta chain was sequenced in a study of blood T cell repertoires in COVID-19. Turning to the study itself: Samples representing acute and convalescent COVID-19 were sourced from the United States, Italy and Spain. Sample material is recorded as cDNA or gDNA derived from T cells, B-cell-depleted T cells, or PBMCs.

Authors' data handling: From reference gene primer amplification, estimates of nucleated cell counts were derived. TCRdb keeps only in-frame clones here, not all; method: immunoSEQ multiplex PCR. V and J calls and clone size are copied from that table; D and trimming were computed from the DNA. The repertoire holds 250,000 or so clones, with roughly 90% as singletons. The germline V gene has CDR1 KGHSH and CDR2 LQKENI. V dropped 3 bases and J dropped 6 bases, with 9 bases sitting between them. The CDR3 extends over 13 amino acids. Cohort placement rested on clinical history that participants reported themselves.

The sample was PBMCs or T cells enriched from blood (not recorded which). The rearrangement links TRBV18 to TRBJ1-5, with TRBD1 as a possible D gene (5 bases). The clonotype originates from a man aged 35-49 years who had been exposed to COVID-19. The CDR3 is CASSPTRGQPQHF. The CDR3 DNA sequence: TGTGCCAGCTCACCTACAAGGGGTCAGCCCCAGCATTTT.